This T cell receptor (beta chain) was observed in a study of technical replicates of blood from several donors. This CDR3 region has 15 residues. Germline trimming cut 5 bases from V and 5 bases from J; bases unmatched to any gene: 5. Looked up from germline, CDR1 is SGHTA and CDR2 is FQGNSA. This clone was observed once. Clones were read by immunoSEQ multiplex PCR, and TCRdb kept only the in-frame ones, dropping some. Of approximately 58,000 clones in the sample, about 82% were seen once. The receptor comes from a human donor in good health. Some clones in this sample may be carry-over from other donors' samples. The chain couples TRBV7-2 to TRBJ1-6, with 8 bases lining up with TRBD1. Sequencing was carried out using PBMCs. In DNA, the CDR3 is TGTGCCAGCAGCCAAGGACAGGGCAATAATTCACCCCTCCACTTT. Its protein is CASSQGQGNNSPLHF.